This T cell receptor (beta chain) was obtained from a study of blood T cell repertoires in COVID-19. Turning to the study itself: Specimens from acute and convalescent COVID-19 originated in the United States, Italy and Spain. Sources were T cells, B-cell-depleted T cells, or PBMCs; the material itself was cDNA or gDNA.

J was trimmed by 6 bases and V by 4 bases; bases with no gene match: 8. CDR3 size: 15 residues. Germline V gene sequence: CDR1 MDHEN, CDR2 SYDVKM. Method: immunoSEQ multiplex PCR; TCRdb's copy keeps in-frame clones and lacks some. The sample has about 180,000 clones; 89% are singletons. The TCR was taken from a man between 18 and 35 years old who had recovered from COVID-19. The gene calls are TRBV28 and TRBJ1-2, with 10 bases lining up with TRBD1. Sequencing was done on a sample of peripheral blood. This CDR3 reads CASSSSGTGDDGYTF. The CDR3 bases are TGTGCCAGCAGTTCCTCCGGGACAGGGGACGATGGCTACACCTTC.